Listed here are 13 T cell receptor beta chains from one sample, sequenced in a study of OX40 agonist ivuxolimab in advanced cancers. TCRdb's copy holds only in-frame clones and misses some; the assay was immunoSEQ multiplex PCR. Among fewer than 80,000 clones, around 84% were seen once, and the ten largest hold approximately 4%. Source: CD4+ or CD8+ T cells sorted from blood, taken in a trial of the OX40 agonist ivuxolimab. Source of these receptors: an adult with an advanced solid tumor such as melanoma, head and neck, liver or kidney cancer.

The rearrangement uses TRBV5-5 and TRBJ2-7, with D possibly TRBD2 on 6 matching bases. From germline, CDR1 is SGHKS and CDR2 YYEKEE (reference sequence). Trimming pared 4 bases from V and 0 bases from J, leaving 11 bases between. The CDR3 is made up of 14 amino acids. The CDR3: CASSEVAVSYEQYF. The CDR3 DNA is TGTGCCAGCAGCGAGGTAGCGGTCTCCTACGAGCAGTACTTC.

CDR3 amino acids: CASSLIYRDGYTF. The CDR3 DNA reads TGTGCCAGCAGTTTAATATACAGGGATGGCTACACCTTC. This sequence joins TRBV28 and TRBJ1-2; D is possibly TRBD1 (6 bases). The V end was cut by 2 bases, the J end by 6 bases, with 10 bases between. The CDR3 loop spans 13 amino acids. Germline V gene data show CDR1 as MDHEN and CDR2 as SYDVKM.

For this clone: It is unclear where the CDR3 begins or ends on the DNA, so no DNA is shown, and the CDR3 is as TCRdb lists it. This chain links TRBV27 with TRBJ1-1. Counting both end residues, the CDR3 totals 13 amino acids. Germline V gene sequence: CDR1 MNHEY, CDR2 SMNVEV (reference sequence). CDR3 sequence reads: CASSFLENTEAFF.

The chain uses TRBV4-1 and TRBJ2-7; D gene ambiguous. Germline values: CDR1 MGHRA, CDR2 YSYEKL. This CDR3 is built from 12 residues. Deletions cut 3 bases from V and 2 bases from J, with 5 bases between. Here the CDR3 reads CASSHTTYEQYF. In nucleotides, the CDR3 is TGCGCCAGCAGCCACACTACCTACGAGCAGTACTTC.

This chain connects TRBV6-5 to TRBJ2-7; 8 bases match TRBD1. Germline lookup yields CDR1 MNHEY and CDR2 SVGAGI. The CDR3 covers 15 residues. V shed 0 bases and J 2 bases; nucleotides not matched to a gene: 3. This CDR3 reads CASSYSDRGPYEQYF. The CDR3 DNA reads TGTGCCAGCAGTTACTCTGACAGGGGCCCCTACGAGCAGTACTTC.

Judged by abundance, this clone is medium-sized. The chain employs TRBV27 and TRBJ1-5; D is perhaps TRBD1 (5 bases). V lost 4 bases to trimming and J lost 5 bases, with 12 bases between them. Per germline, CDR1 MNHEY and CDR2 SMNVEV (reference sequence). The CDR3 contains 14 residues. CDR3 coding DNA: TGTGCCAGCAGTTCTGGACAAACCCATCAGCCCCAGCATTTT. Its translation: CASSSGQTHQPQHF.

V is TRBV10-3 and J is TRBJ2-1; maybe TRBD2 (5 bases). The germline V gene encodes CDR1 ENHRY and CDR2 SYGVKD. V was cut by 8 bases and J by 6 bases, with 11 bases left in between. There are 12 residues in the CDR3. The CDR3 bases are TGTGCCATCGCACTAGATACCAATGAGCAGTTCTTC. Protein sequence: CAIALDTNEQFF.

This chain joins TRBV28 and TRBJ2-1; the match to TRBD2 covers 10 bases. The CDR3 sequence is 18 residues long. Looked up from germline, CDR1 is MDHEN and CDR2 is SYDVKM. Trimming took 5 bases from V and 2 from J; bases not matched to a gene: 12. The CDR3 protein is CASSPPFSGRYTYNEQFF. The CDR3 DNA is TGTGCCAGCAGTCCCCCCTTTAGCGGGAGGTACACCTACAATGAGCAGTTCTTC.

V is TRBV30 and J is TRBJ1-2; TRBD1 might be the D (5 bases). V lost 3 bases and J 7 bases, leaving 15 bases between the germline ends. The CDR3 has 13 amino acids. Per the germline V gene, CDR1 is GTSNPN and CDR2 is SVGIG (reference sequence). The DNA of the CDR3 is TGTGCCTGGAGCGACCCGGGGGAAGGTGGCTACACCTTC. Its translation is CAWSDPGEGGYTF.

CDR3 coding DNA: TGCGCCAGCAGCCAAGAGGGTGCCTTGGGGGCCCCTGGCTACACCTTC. It specifies CASSQEGALGAPGYTF. The gene calls are TRBV4-1 and TRBJ1-2; D may be TRBD1 (6 bases). The CDR3 has 16 amino acids. Looked up from germline, CDR1 is MGHRA and CDR2 is YSYEKL. The V end was cut by 0 bases, the J end by 7 bases, with 18 bases between.

The chain combines TRBV28 with TRBJ2-5, with TRBD2 as a possible D gene (7 bases). The CDR3 totals 15 residues. Germline loops: CDR1 MDHEN, CDR2 SYDVKM. Deletions cut 7 bases from V and 5 bases from J, with 20 bases between. For the CDR3, the DNA is TGTGCCAGCATTACCTGGAGGGGAGGGGGGGAGACCCAGTACTTC. Translated, it gives CASITWRGGGETQYF.

V and J are TRBV7-3 and TRBJ1-1; D call uncertain. V was shortened by 2 bases and J by 1 base, with 8 bases between the two germline ends. Germline V gives CDR1 SGHTA, CDR2 FQGTGA. This CDR3 has 14 amino acids. For the CDR3, the DNA is TGTGCCAGCAGCTTAGATCGGAGGAACACTGAAGCTTTCTTT. Translated, it gives CASSLDRRNTEAFF.

J is TRBJ2-3 and V is TRBV27; 7 bases map to TRBD2. This CDR3 is 15 amino acids long. Germline-derived CDR1 and CDR2 are MNHEY and SMNVEV (reference sequence). J gave up 3 bases and V 3 bases, and 6 bases lay outside the gene matches. The CDR3 DNA is TGTGCCAGCAGTTTGAGACTAGCTGGTACAGATACGCAGTATTTT. Translation gives CASSLRLAGTDTQYF.